The next 4 T cell receptor beta chains were all read from a single sample in a study of identical twins (dated by TCRdb to about 2016). Library generation was performed with 5' RACE. The instrument given in TCRdb is Illumina HiSeq 2000. The public reads were run again by TCRdb, first through fastp at Q25 and then through MiXCR, and only productive beta chains were kept. Each CDR3 protein appears once, grouped with its most common genes and DNA. The sample table lists under 350,000 distinct CDR3 sequences, roughly 9.7% of them with a count of one. 6% to 8.5% of the sample belongs to the ten largest clones. This sample also appeared in a second study, on yellow fever vaccine responses in identical twins.

Material: CD8+ T cells sorted from blood. The receptors come from a woman in her late teens or twenties in good health.

This clonotype was counted ten times or more. The gene calls are TRBV29-1 and TRBJ2-7, with D possibly being TRBD2 (7 bases). Germline V lookup: CDR1 SQVTM, CDR2 ANQGSEA. Trimming pared 7 bases from V and 0 bases from J, leaving 16 bases between. The CDR3 has 14 residues. CDR3 in amino acids: CSARGAVNSYEQYF. The CDR3 DNA is TGCAGCGCCCGGGGGGCAGTAAACTCCTACGAGCAGTACTTC.

This clonotype was detected ten times or more. The chain carries TRBV4-3 and TRBJ2-1; 10 bases are a match to TRBD2. The CDR3 is 15 amino acids. V lost 4 bases and J lost 4; bases outside the gene matches: 4. The germline V gene has CDR1 LGHNA and CDR2 YSLEER. The CDR3 spells CASSPGLAEYNEQFF. CDR3 in DNA: TGCGCCAGCAGCCCAGGACTAGCGGAATACAATGAGCAGTTCTTC.

This clonotype was counted many times. The chain joins TRBV4-1 to TRBJ1-5; the D is unclear. Germline V gene sequence: CDR1 MGHRA, CDR2 YSYEKL. Trimming removed 1 base from V and 9 bases from J, with 13 bases in between. The CDR3 covers 14 residues. DNA of the CDR3: TGCGCCAGCAGCCAAGTGCCGGGTTCAGGGCCCCAGCATTTT. This gives the protein CASSQVPGSGPQHF.

The table lists this clonotype with a few counts. The rearrangement joins TRBV11-2 to TRBJ1-1; perhaps TRBD1 as D (6 bases). Trimming left V 6 bases short and J 4 bases short, with 18 bases between. CDR1 is SGHAT, CDR2 FQNNGV, per germline. This CDR3 comprises 15 residues. This CDR3 is CASRPPGHLATEAFF. The CDR3 nucleotides are TGTGCCAGCAGACCTCCGGGACACCTAGCCACTGAAGCTTTCTTT.